The source of this TCR beta chain is a study of low-dose radiotherapy and immunotherapy resistance in tumors. This clonotype has ten or more counts. This CDR3 contains 16 residues. Germline V gives CDR1 DFQATT, CDR2 SNEGSKA (reference sequence). V shed 0 bases, J shed 4 bases, and the junction held 12 bases outside the gene matches. The sample's time point: before trial treatment. Primers used for first-strand cDNA, a TRAV- and TRBV-specific set, covered both alpha and beta chains. With a constant-region primer and a V-primer adapter, TCRs were subjected to 20 PCR cycles of amplification. A single record per CDR3 protein comes from TCRdb applying MiXCR to the reads. This sample has tens of thousands of distinct CDR3 sequences, with 15% to 20% found just once.

This sequence joins TRBV20-1 and TRBJ2-7, with 7 nucleotides matching TRBD2. Sequences were derived from PBMCs, sampled before treatment. This TCR was sampled from a male donor with prostate cancer. The CDR3 DNA reads TGCAGTGCTAGAGATCGGGAGCGGGGTTTCGAATACGAGCAGTACTTC. It encodes CSARDRERGFEYEQYF.